The 24 T cell receptor beta chains below were found in one sample sequenced in a study of blood T cells in healthy people across ages. A J-beta primer mix and a sample-barcoded 5' primer were used in a second PCR of about 7 to 12 cycles. Each CDR3 protein is one row after TCRdb ran MiXCR on the 5' RACE reads. Among around 650,000 distinct CDR3 sequences, approximately 30% were seen once, and the ten largest hold roughly 15%. Sequencing was done on a sample of blood. The origin of the receptors is an elderly woman in good health.

This clonotype was seen more than once but under ten times. This sequence may be a read error, since a much larger clone differs from it by one base. CDR3 loop: CASRDQTGGNEQFF. As DNA, the CDR3 is TGTGCCAGCAGGGACCAGACAGGGGGGAATGAGCAGTTCTTC. J is TRBJ2-1 and V is TRBV6-1; 9 positions match TRBD1. CDR1 is MNHNS and CDR2 is SASEGT in the germline V gene. The CDR3 has 14 amino acids. V gave up 6 bases and J gave up 7 bases; unmatched junction bases: 7.

This clonotype was seen repeatedly, ten times or more. The chain is built from TRBV30 and TRBJ1-2, with 9 bases fitting TRBD1. Unmatched junction bases numbered 7, after V lost 8 bases and J lost 3 bases. The CDR3 length is 13 residues. CDR1 GTSNPN and CDR2 SVGIG come from the germline V gene (reference sequence). CDR3 coding DNA: TGTGCCCGGGGACAGGGAATCGACTATGGCTACACCTTC. This gives the protein CARGQGIDYGYTF.

This clonotype was picked up many times. This chain's CDR3 is CASRRYQGTQTEAFF. CDR3 DNA sequence: TGCGCCAGCAGGCGATACCAGGGTACCCAGACTGAAGCTTTCTTT. J is TRBJ1-1 and V is TRBV5-1; maybe TRBD1 (5 bases). Trimming removed 5 bases at V and 5 bases at J, with 19 bases between. The CDR3 length is 15 residues. Per the germline V gene, CDR1 is SGHRS and CDR2 is YFSETQ.

This clonotype was observed at least ten times. The chain carries TRBV20-1 and TRBJ2-3; 8 bases are a match to TRBD1. The V gene's germline CDR1 is DFQATT and CDR2 SNEGSKA (reference sequence). CDR3 length: 14 residues. J gave up 2 bases and V 3 bases, and 4 bases lay outside the gene matches. Here the CDR3 reads CSASDRGFTDTQYF. The CDR3 DNA is TGCAGTGCTAGTGACAGGGGATTCACAGATACGCAGTATTTT.

This clonotype was observed a few times. Possible read error: a much larger clone is one base away. The chain recombines TRBV6-2 or TRBV6-3 with TRBJ2-7, with D uncertain. The CDR3 covers 14 residues. Germline values: CDR1 MNHEY, CDR2 SVGEGT. The CDR3 sequence is CASRYSVLRDEQYF. CDR3 DNA sequence: TGTGCCAGCAGGTACTCAGTACTAAGGGACGAGCAGTACTTC.

Many counts were recorded for this clonotype. The J gene is TRBJ2-3, the V gene TRBV7-2; D unclear. Germline-derived CDR1 and CDR2 are SGHTA and FQGNSA. V was trimmed by 4 bases and J by 3 bases, leaving 14 bases between them. The CDR3 consists of 15 residues. This CDR3 is CASSSLGFGTDTQYF. CDR3 nucleotides: TGTGCCAGCAGCTCGCTAGGGTTCGGGACAGATACGCAGTATTTT. The full variable domain, its missing parts supplied by reference TRBV7-2 and TRBJ2-3, is GAGVSQSPSNKVTEKGKDVELRCDPISGHTALYWYRQSLGQGLEFLIYFQGNSAPDKSGLPSDRFSAERTGGSVSTLTIQRTQQEDSAVYLCASSSLGFGTDTQYFGPGTRLTVL.

The chain recombines TRBV7-2 with TRBJ1-5; D gene ambiguous. Between the trimmed V and J ends, which lost 5 bases and 5 bases, there was a span of 13 bases. The CDR3 is 14 amino acids. The germline gives CDR1 SGHTA, CDR2 FQGNSA. The CDR3 nucleotides are TGTGCCAGCAGCCTGAAATCGGAGGATCAGCCCCAGCATTTT. It specifies CASSLKSEDQPQHF.

V and J are TRBV6-1 and TRBJ1-1; D uncertain. CDR3 size: 15 residues. The V end was cut by 3 bases, the J end by 4 bases, with 15 bases between. From germline, CDR1 is MNHNS and CDR2 SASEGT. The CDR3 DNA is TGTGCCAGCAGTGATCTATGGGCGCCGGGCACTGAAGCTTTCTTT. Translated: CASSDLWAPGTEAFF.

With respect to this clonotype: A read error may be the cause here, since a much bigger clone is one base away. The rearrangement uses TRBV2 and TRBJ1-2; 9 positions match TRBD1. The CDR3 length is 15 residues. CDR1 SNHLY and CDR2 FYNNEI come from the germline V gene. CDR3 DNA sequence: TGTGCCAGCACGGGCGAGAGACAGGGGGTGAGAGGCTACATCTTC. This encodes CASTGERQGVRGYIF.

This clonotype was seen ten or more times. This chain joins TRBV20-1 and TRBJ2-7; 11 bases match TRBD1. This CDR3 spans 14 amino acids. Germline assignment: CDR1 DFQATT and CDR2 SNEGSKA (reference sequence). J lost 4 bases, V lost 6 bases, and 8 bases had no gene match. CDR3 DNA sequence: TGCAGTGCAACTACCGGGACAGGGGGGTACGAGCAGTACTTC. Amino acids: CSATTGTGGYEQYF.

This clonotype came up many times. This chain links TRBV4-2 with TRBJ1-4; the match to TRBD1 covers 9 bases. V shed 3 bases, J shed 7 bases, and the junction held 9 bases outside the gene matches. Germline CDR1 reads LGHNA; CDR2 reads YNFKEQ. The CDR3 runs 16 residues. CDR3 in amino acids: CASSQRLGTGIEKLFF. As DNA, the CDR3 is TGTGCCAGCAGCCAGCGGCTGGGGACAGGGATTGAAAAACTGTTTTTT.

This clonotype was detected only a few times. The chain joins TRBV7-3 to TRBJ2-1; 7 nucleotides line up with TRBD2. Germline V CDR1 and CDR2: SGHTA, FQGTGA. The CDR3 length is 15 residues. V shed 2 bases and J 2 bases; nucleotides not matched to a gene: 3. CDR3 coding DNA: TGTGCCAGCAGCTTACAGCGGGGCCCCTACAATGAGCAGTTCTTC. It codes for CASSLQRGPYNEQFF.

About this clonotype: Since a much larger clone is just one base distant, this may be a read error. The chain combines TRBV19 with TRBJ2-1; maybe TRBD2 (6 bases). The germline gives CDR1 LNHDA, CDR2 SQIVND (reference sequence). CDR3 length equals 12 residues. Deletions cut 6 bases from V and 13 bases from J, with 16 bases between. The CDR3 loop is CASRAEGETQFF. In DNA, the CDR3 is TGTGCCAGTAGGGCGGAGGGAGAGACCCAGTTCTTC.

This clonotype showed up many times. The rearrangement joins TRBV20-1 to TRBJ2-3; 11 nucleotides align to TRBD2. This CDR3 comprises 17 residues. Per the germline V gene, CDR1 is DFQATT and CDR2 is SNEGSKA (reference sequence). With V trimmed by 5 bases and J by 1 base, 11 bases remained unmatched. The CDR3 here is CSAPNLLLAGGTDTQYF. In DNA form, the CDR3 reads TGCAGTGCTCCCAACCTCCTACTAGCGGGGGGCACAGATACGCAGTATTTT.

This clonotype appeared a few times. A single base separates this from a much larger clone, so it may be a read error. The chain has TRBV7-9 and TRBJ2-7; TRBD2 matches at 7 bases. The germline V gene has CDR1 SEHNR and CDR2 FQNEAQ (reference sequence). The CDR3 is 14 residues long. Losses at the gene ends were 5 bases for V and 7 bases for J; bases not matched to a gene: 11. The CDR3: CASSPRGEYNEQYF. CDR3 bases: TGTGCCAGCAGCCCCCGGGGGGAGTACAATGAGCAGTACTTC.

The rearrangement links TRBV15 to TRBJ1-3; D gene unclear. The CDR3 totals 16 residues. The V end lost 3 bases, the J end lost 2 bases, and 14 bases lay between the germline ends. Germline CDR1 is LNHNV and CDR2 is YYDKDF (reference sequence). The CDR3 nucleotides read TGTGCCACCAGCAGGGAAAGTAGGGCCACTGGAAACACCATATATTTT. Translation: CATSRESRATGNTIYF.

This clonotype has just a few counts. One end of the junction is discordant with germline, which a read error may explain. The rearrangement links TRBV9 to TRBJ1-2; D remains unclear. The CDR3 spans 18 residues. The germline CDR1 and CDR2 sequences are SGDLS and YYNGEE. CDR3 amino acids: CTSSVEGQVGPLAYGYTF. The CDR3 DNA reads TGTACCAGCAGCGTAGAAGGGCAGGTAGGGCCTCTTGCCTATGGCTACACCTTC.

This clonotype was found once. This may come from a read error, since a much larger clone is one base off. V gene TRBV7-9 combines with J gene TRBJ1-2; D is unresolved. The germline CDR1 and CDR2 sequences are SEHNR and FQNEAQ (reference sequence). This CDR3 contains 14 residues. This CDR3 is CVSSLVGASYGYTF. For the CDR3, the DNA is TGTGTCAGCAGCTTAGTGGGCGCGAGCTATGGCTACACCTTC. The full variable domain, its missing parts supplied by reference TRBV7-9 and TRBJ1-2, is DTGVSQNPRHKITKRGQNVTFRCDPISEHNRLYWYRQTLGQGPEFLTYFQNEAQLEKSRLLSDRFSAERPKGSFSTLEIQRTEQGDSAMYLCVSSLVGASYGYTFGSGTRLTVV.

This clonotype was seen a single time. With a much larger clone just one base away, this may be a read error. The chain is built from TRBV15 and TRBJ2-2; weak D call: TRBD2 (5 bases). The length of the CDR3 is 12 residues. Germline CDR1 LNHNV, CDR2 YYDKDF (reference sequence). CDR3 DNA: TGTGCCACCAGCATCCTCACCGGGGAGCGGTTTTTT. It is translated as CATSILTGERFF. Variable domain in full (rest from reference TRBV15 and TRBJ2-2): DAMVIQNPRYQVTQFGKPVTLSCSQTLNHNVMYWYQQKSSQAPKLLFHYYDKDFNNEADTPDNFQSRRPNTSFCFLDIRSPGLGDTAMYLCATSILTGERFFGEGSRLTVL.

V usage is TRBV29-1 and J usage is TRBJ2-1, with a possible D match to TRBD2 (6 bases). V lost 6 bases, J lost 1 base, and 19 bases lay in between. The V gene's germline CDR1 is SQVTM and CDR2 ANQGSEA. The CDR3 length is 16 residues. CDR3: CSVANPRERSYNEQFF. CDR3 nucleotides: TGCAGCGTCGCGAACCCCCGGGAGAGGTCCTACAATGAGCAGTTCTTC.

In this sample, this clonotype turned up many times. The chain couples TRBV2 to TRBJ2-6, with 8 positions matching TRBD1. Germline V gene sequence: CDR1 SNHLY, CDR2 FYNNEI. Unmatched junction bases numbered 9, after V lost 7 bases and J lost 1 base. This CDR3 has 17 amino acids. The CDR3 here is CASKKDRGLSGANVLTF. The CDR3 DNA is TGTGCCAGCAAGAAAGACAGGGGATTGTCTGGGGCCAACGTCCTGACTTTC.

At least ten counts were recorded for this clonotype. The gene calls are TRBV7-9 and TRBJ2-7; TRBD1 matches 10 bases. With V trimmed by 5 bases and J by 3 bases, 7 bases remained unmatched. The CDR3 is 15 amino acids. The germline V gene encodes CDR1 SEHNR and CDR2 FQNEAQ (reference sequence). CDR3: CASSRRRTGGYEQYF. DNA for the CDR3: TGTGCCAGCAGCCGACGAAGGACAGGGGGCTACGAGCAGTACTTC. Full variable domain (missing parts from reference TRBV7-9 and TRBJ2-7): DTGVSQNPRHKITKRGQNVTFRCDPISEHNRLYWYRQTLGQGPEFLTYFQNEAQLEKSRLLSDRFSAERPKGSFSTLEIQRTEQGDSAMYLCASSRRRTGGYEQYFGPGTRLTVT.

The chain couples TRBV9 to TRBJ2-4, with 12 nucleotides matching TRBD1. The DNA end lines up better with TRBJ2-7; the J call may be wrong. CDR3 length: 15 residues. Germline V gene data show CDR1 as SGDLS and CDR2 as YYNGEE. CDR3 residues: CASSIGTGGLYEQYF. Here the CDR3 DNA reads TGTGCCAGCAGCATCGGGACAGGGGGCCTCTACGAGCAGTACTTC.

This rearrangement joins TRBV5-1 to TRBJ1-1; D unclear. Germline assignment: CDR1 SGHRS and CDR2 YFSETQ. V was shortened by 0 bases and J by 5 bases, with 14 bases between the two germline ends. This CDR3 is built from 15 residues. Here the CDR3 DNA reads TGCGCCAGCAGCTTGGGGGGTATAGTCCCGACTGAAGCTTTCTTT. This sequence encodes CASSLGGIVPTEAFF.